This TCR beta chain was documented in a study of cytomegalovirus exposure and HLA in healthy donors. Looking at the study overall: Within an early data release were about 90 million unique TCRs drawn from HLA-typed donors. Overall study results and limits: Immune exposure was documented only through CMV serostatus.

PCR primers comprised 60 Vbeta and 13 Jbeta primers. The repertoire was sequenced with immunoSEQ multiplex PCR; TCRdb's copy has only in-frame clones and lacks some. This table holds 69,000 or so clones, roughly four fifths found once. Remarks on this clone: The target antigen is unknown. Lacking the conserved final phenylalanine or tryptophan, this CDR3 likely reflects a read error.

Germline values: CDR1 ENHRY, CDR2 SYGVKD. This CDR3 region has 14 residues. Losses at the gene ends were 4 bases for V and 3 bases for J; bases not matched to a gene: 4. The J gene is TRBJ1-1, the V gene TRBV10-3; 8 nucleotides align to TRBD1. Source material: PBMCs. The receptor comes from a woman aged 55-69 years in good health and CMV-seropositive. CDR3 in DNA: TGTGCCATCAGTGGCGGACAGGGAGACACTGAAGCTTTCGTT. Translating it yields CAISGGQGDTEAFV.